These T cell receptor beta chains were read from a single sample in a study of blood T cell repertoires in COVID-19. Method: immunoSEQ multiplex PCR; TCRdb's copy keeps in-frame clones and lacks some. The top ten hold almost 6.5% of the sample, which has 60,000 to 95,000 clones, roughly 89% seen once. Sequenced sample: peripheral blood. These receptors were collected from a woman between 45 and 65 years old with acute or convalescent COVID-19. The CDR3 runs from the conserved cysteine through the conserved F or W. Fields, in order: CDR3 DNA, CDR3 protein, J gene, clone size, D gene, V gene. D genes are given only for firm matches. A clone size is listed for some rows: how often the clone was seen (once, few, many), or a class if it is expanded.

TGTGCCAGCAGCTCCCCGCGGAGGACAGCAACTAATGAAAAACTGTTTTTT | CASSSPRRTATNEKLFF | TRBJ1-4 | . | . | TRBV7-9
TGTGCCAGCAGCTTATTTGGGCAGAACACCGGGGAGCTGTTTTTT | CASSLFGQNTGELFF | TRBJ2-2 | . | . | TRBV7-2
TGTGCCAGCAGTCCTCCCGGACTAGCGGGAGTAGACGAGCAGTACTTC | CASSPPGLAGVDEQYF | TRBJ2-7 | . | TRBD2 | TRBV28
TGTGCCAGCAGTGTCCTAGCGGGAATTAAGCAGTACTTC | CASSVLAGIKQYF | TRBJ2-7 | few | TRBD2 | TRBV2
TGTGCCAGCACTAAGGGGGGGAACACCATATATTTT | CASTKGGNTIYF | TRBJ1-3 | . | . | TRBV7-9
TGTGCCAGCCGGACTAGCGGGACAGATACGCAGTATTTT | CASRTSGTDTQYF | TRBJ2-3 | . | TRBD2 | TRBV7-3
TGTGCCAGCAGTTTAATCCCGGGACTACAAGAGACCCAGTACTTC | CASSLIPGLQETQYF | TRBJ2-5 | . | TRBD2 | TRBV27
TGTGCCAGCAGCCCCCCGGCCAGGGGGAATGGAAACACCATATATTTT | CASSPPARGNGNTIYF | TRBJ1-3 | . | TRBD1 | TRBV3-1/TRBV3-2
TGTGCCAGCAGCCTCGTCGGGAGCACAGATACGCAGTATTTT | CASSLVGSTDTQYF | TRBJ2-3 | . | . | TRBV7-2
TGTGCCAGCAGCCGACCGGGACAGGGTCACACTGAGCAGTTCTTC | CASSRPGQGHTEQFF | TRBJ2-1 | . | TRBD1 | TRBV14
TGTGCCAGTAATCCAGGGACAGGGAAAGAGACCCAGTACTTC | CASNPGTGKETQYF | TRBJ2-5 | . | TRBD1 | TRBV19
TGTGCCAACAGCCCCCACTCAAGAAATGAAAAACTGTTTTTT | CANSPHSRNEKLFF | TRBJ1-4 | . | . | TRBV2
TGCAGTGGAGCGGACAGCTACGAGCAGTACTTC | CSGADSYEQYF | TRBJ2-7 | . | . | TRBV20-1
TGTGCCAGTAATGGGGTAGGGGCGAACACCGGGGAGCTGTTTTTT | CASNGVGANTGELFF | TRBJ2-2 | . | . | TRBV19
TGTGCCAGCAGTACAGGGGGCTTTTCACCCCTCCACTTT | CASSTGGFSPLHF | TRBJ1-6 | . | TRBD1 | TRBV28
TGTGCCAGCAGGACTCCGGGGGGGGGCTACACCTTC | CASRTPGGGYTF | TRBJ1-2 | . | . | TRBV12-3/TRBV12-4
TGTGCCAGCTCACCCGGCCCTAGCGGGATAGATACGCAGTATTTT | CASSPGPSGIDTQYF | TRBJ2-3 | . | TRBD2 | TRBV18
TGTGCCAGCAGTTACGATGGGCTAGCGGGCGATGAGCAGTTCTTC | CASSYDGLAGDEQFF | TRBJ2-1 | . | TRBD2 | TRBV6-6
TGTGCCATCAGGGGGACAGAGGGAAACACTGAAGCTTTCTTT | CAIRGTEGNTEAFF | TRBJ1-1 | few | TRBD1 | TRBV10-3
TGTGCCAGCAGCAAAGGACAGGGGGCTACTGAAGCTTTCTTT | CASSKGQGATEAFF | TRBJ1-1 | . | TRBD1 | TRBV7-2
TGTGCCAGCAGCCAGGAGGACCAACTGAACACTGAAGCTTTCTTT | CASSQEDQLNTEAFF | TRBJ1-1 | . | . | TRBV13
TGTGCCAGCAGCGGCGGGGCGACAGATACGCAGTATTTT | CASSGGATDTQYF | TRBJ2-3 | few | . | TRBV11-3
TGTGCCAGCAGCTTAGCTACCCTGGGGGGGGCGGGCTATGGCTACACCTTC | CASSLATLGGAGYGYTF | TRBJ1-2 | . | . | TRBV7-9
TGTGCCGGAGGGGTGAACACTGAAGCTTTCTTT | CAGGVNTEAFF | TRBJ1-1 | . | . | TRBV30
TGTGCCAGCAGCGTAGGGTCAGGGGCAGGTGATGGCTACACCTTC | CASSVGSGAGDGYTF | TRBJ1-2 | . | . | TRBV9
TGTGCCAGCAGTCCGACGACAGCCACAGATACGCAGTATTTT | CASSPTTATDTQYF | TRBJ2-3 | . | . | TRBV27
TGTGCCAGCACCTCGTGGGGCCCGCCTGGCTACACCTTC | CASTSWGPPGYTF | TRBJ1-2 | few | . | TRBV28
TGTGCCAGCTCACCACCGAGGGGCCCCTGGGGAGGGGACATTCAGTACTTC | CASSPPRGPWGGDIQYF | TRBJ2-4 | . | TRBD2 | TRBV18
TGTGCCAGCAGGGCCGGGACAGGGAACACTGGCTACACCTTC | CASRAGTGNTGYTF | TRBJ1-2 | . | TRBD1 | TRBV2
TGTGCCATCAGCCCGGTTGCTAATGAAAAACTGTTTTTT | CAISPVANEKLFF | TRBJ1-4 | once | . | TRBV10-3
TGTGCCAGCAGCCTGGTTGGAGGGGGCAATGAAAAACTGTTTTTT | CASSLVGGGNEKLFF | TRBJ1-4 | few | TRBD1 | TRBV14
TGTGCCAGCAGCGGCGGCCGGCGAGCCTATGGCTACACCTTC | CASSGGRRAYGYTF | TRBJ1-2 | . | . | TRBV9
TGCAGCGGGAGCTCTGGAAACACCATATATTTT | CSGSSGNTIYF | TRBJ1-3 | . | . | TRBV29-1